These 13 T cell receptor beta chains were all obtained from the same sample, sequenced in a study of metastatic and nonmetastatic thyroid tumors. Patients underwent thyroid surgery, and none had received any treatment before it. MiXCR reprocessed the PCR reads for TCRdb. The sample has about 22,000 clones, less than 20% seen once. The specimen was adjacent normal tissue. All receptors come from a male donor with papillary thyroid cancer or a benign thyroid nodule (not recorded which). Some clones in this sample may be carry-over from other donors' samples.

V is TRBV24-1 and J is TRBJ1-5; D unclear. The V and J ends lost 8 bases and 4 bases respectively, with 8 bases between them. There are 12 residues in the CDR3. The V gene's germline CDR1 is KGHDR and CDR2 SFDVKD. As DNA, the CDR3 is TGTGCCACCATCGATTTAAATCAGCCCCAGCATTTT. Translated, it gives CATIDLNQPQHF.

By share, this clone counts as medium-sized. The chain couples TRBV5-1 to TRBJ2-7; 8 bases line up with TRBD1. CDR3 length: 13 amino acids. CDR1 is SGHRS, CDR2 YFSETQ, per germline. Trimming removed 1 base from V and 7 bases from J; junction bases left unmatched: 4. The CDR3 region is CASSLSRGLEQYF. The CDR3 coding sequence is TGCGCCAGCAGCTTGTCCAGGGGGCTTGAGCAGTACTTC. Using reference TRBV5-1 and TRBJ2-7 for the parts outside the CDR3, the full variable domain is KAGVTQTPRYLIKTRGQQVTLSCSPISGHRSVSWYQQTPGQGLQFLFEYFSETQRNKGNFPGRFSGRQFSNSRSEMNVSTLELGDSALYLCASSLSRGLEQYFGPGTRLTVT.

Comments on this clone: Being one base from a much bigger clone, this may be a read error. The chain joins TRBV25-1 to TRBJ1-2; D may be TRBD1 (5 bases). Germline-derived CDR1 and CDR2 are MGHDK and SYGVNS. The CDR3 totals 15 residues. CDR3 in amino acids: CACSGTVETNYGYTF. The CDR3 DNA follows: TGTGCCTGCAGCGGGACGGTAGAGACTAACTATGGCTACACCTTC.

In its sample, this clone was seen many times. CDR3 in amino acids: CAIGTGNQPQHF. The CDR3 coding sequence is TGTGCCATCGGGACAGGGAATCAGCCCCAGCATTTT. The chain is built from TRBV19 and TRBJ1-5; the match to TRBD1 covers 9 bases. Germline assignment: CDR1 LNHDA and CDR2 SQIVND (reference sequence). The CDR3 runs 12 residues. After removal of 10 bases from V and 4 bases from J, the junction contained 2 bases not matched to a gene.

The chain uses TRBV6-1 and TRBJ2-7, with D possibly called TRBD1 or TRBD2 (5 bases each). CDR3 length: 15 amino acids. Germline V gene sequence: CDR1 MNHNS, CDR2 SASEGT. Trimming shortened V by 5 bases and J by 1 base, and 15 bases separated the two germline ends. In DNA, the CDR3 is TGTGCCAGCAGTCCCAGACAGTGGGGGTCCTACGAGCAGTACTTC. The encoded protein is CASSPRQWGSYEQYF.

This clone showed up many times. The CDR3 protein is CASSRNLAGGRNEQFF. CDR3 nucleotides: TGTGCCAGCAGCCGCAACTTAGCGGGGGGCCGCAATGAGCAGTTCTTC. The chain employs TRBV14 and TRBJ2-1, with 10 nucleotides matching TRBD2. The V and J ends lost 4 bases and 6 bases, in that order; junction bases with no gene match: 9. CDR1 is SGHDN, CDR2 FVKESK, per germline. The CDR3 loop spans 16 amino acids.

This clone has at least ten counts. The chain has TRBV7-9 and TRBJ2-7, with D unclear. Looked up from germline, CDR1 is SEHNR and CDR2 is FQNEAQ (reference sequence). The CDR3 is 15 amino acids. V was clipped by 3 bases and J by 2 bases, with 14 bases between them. The DNA for the CDR3 is TGTGCCAGCAGCTTTGGTTATAGGTTACCCTACGAGCAGTACTTC. It is translated as CASSFGYRLPYEQYF.

This clone was seen many times. This chain joins TRBV20-1 and TRBJ1-4; weak D call: TRBD1 (6 bases). The CDR3 is 17 residues long. Deletions cut 2 bases from V and 0 bases from J, with 16 bases between. Germline-derived CDR1 and CDR2 are DFQATT and SNEGSKA (reference sequence). The CDR3 DNA reads TGCAGTGCTAGAAAAGGGGGGGGTAGAGCAACTAATGAAAAACTGTTTTTT. It is translated as CSARKGGGRATNEKLFF.

The chain has TRBV27 and TRBJ2-5; TRBD2 agrees at 9 bases. The germline CDR1 and CDR2 sequences are MNHEY and SMNVEV (reference sequence). This CDR3 is built from 17 residues. After removal of 4 bases from V and 2 bases from J, the junction contained 11 bases not matched to a gene. CDR3 residues: CASSSSVCGGAQETQYF. The DNA of the CDR3 is TGTGCCAGCAGTTCCTCGGTTTGCGGGGGGGCTCAAGAGACCCAGTACTTC.

This clone was detected ten times or more. J is TRBJ2-2 and V is TRBV20-1; D gene ambiguous. The CDR3 contains 13 residues. CDR1 and CDR2 (germline): DFQATT, SNEGSKA (reference sequence). Trimming cost V 1 base and J 4 bases, with 7 bases left between them. CDR3 sequence: CSARGQPTGELFF. Written as DNA, the CDR3 is TGCAGTGCTAGAGGGCAACCCACCGGGGAGCTGTTTTTT.

There are many counts of this clone. The chain links TRBV6-1 to TRBJ2-3; 7 nucleotides align to TRBD2. Germline lookup yields CDR1 MNHNS and CDR2 SASEGT. The CDR3 length is 14 residues. V shed 6 bases and J 6 bases; nucleotides not matched to a gene: 9. The CDR3 sequence: CASRVGGSSDTQYF. The CDR3 coding sequence is TGTGCCAGCAGAGTCGGCGGGAGTTCTGATACGCAGTATTTT.

This clone was detected ten times or more. This chain joins TRBV20-1 and TRBJ2-1; 16 positions agree with TRBD2. The V gene end was trimmed by 5 bases and the J gene end by 2 bases; junction bases not matched to a gene: 6. Per the germline V gene, CDR1 is DFQATT and CDR2 is SNEGSKA (reference sequence). CDR3 size: 17 residues. CDR3 DNA: TGCAGTGCTGTCGGGACTAGCGGGAGGGCGACCTACAATGAGCAGTTCTTC. Protein sequence: CSAVGTSGRATYNEQFF.

This clone was detected many times. The chain carries TRBV9 and TRBJ2-1; TRBD2 matches at 7 bases. This CDR3 comprises 16 residues. Germline CDR1 SGDLS, CDR2 YYNGEE. The V gene end was trimmed by 0 bases and the J gene end by 7 bases; junction bases not matched to a gene: 10. CDR3 amino acids: CASSVGGSSGRNEQFF. The CDR3, as DNA: TGTGCCAGCAGCGTAGGAGGATCTAGCGGACGAAATGAGCAGTTCTTC.